The rows below give T cell receptor beta chains drawn from one sample of a study of T cells in Graves' hyperthyroidism and ophthalmopathy. MiXCR, applied by TCRdb to the multiplex PCR reads, yields one record per CDR3 protein. Among approximately 25,000 distinct CDR3 sequences listed, roughly 45% were seen once. The sample was blood. Every receptor here comes from a woman between 25 and 40 years old with Graves' hyperthyroidism. Both conserved end residues are part of each CDR3. D genes are given only for firm matches. Clone size appears in some rows only: once, few, many, or a class for an expanded clone.

D gene	clone size	V gene	J gene	CDR3 protein	CDR3 DNA
.	.	TRBV5-6	TRBJ2-7	CASSLQRTLPYEQYF	TGTGCCAGCAGCTTACAGAGGACTTTACCATACGAGCAGTACTTC
TRBD1	.	TRBV2	TRBJ2-5	CASSVRAAGGVETQYF	TGTGCCAGCAGTGTAAGGGCGGCAGGGGGAGTGGAGACCCAGTACTTC
TRBD1	.	TRBV7-9	TRBJ2-2	CASSRSGGTGELFF	TGTGCCAGCTCTAGGTCAGGGGGCACCGGGGAGCTGTTTTTT
.	many	TRBV7-8	TRBJ2-1	CASSLGPGRGYNEQFF	TGTGCCAGCAGCTTAGGACCAGGGAGAGGCTACAATGAGCAGTTCTTC
TRBD1	medium-sized	TRBV10-3	TRBJ1-4	CATLGDRGATNEKLFF	TGTGCCACCCTGGGGGACAGGGGTGCAACTAATGAAAAACTGTTTTTT
.	medium-sized	TRBV24-1	TRBJ1-1	CATRQGGGGNPEAFF	TGTGCCACCAGACAGGGTGGGGGTGGAAATCCTGAAGCTTTCTTT
TRBD1	.	TRBV7-6	TRBJ2-3	CASSRGQGITDTQYF	TGTGCCAGCAGCCGAGGACAGGGAATTACAGATACGCAGTATTTT
TRBD1	medium-sized	TRBV7-2	TRBJ1-6	CASSTLGGGNSPLHF	TGTGCCAGCAGCACCCTAGGGGGCGGGAATTCACCCCTCCACTTT
.	many	TRBV5-4	TRBJ2-1	CASSLGGLDYNEQFF	TGTGCCAGCAGCTTGGGCGGGCTGGATTACAATGAGCAGTTCTTC
TRBD1	.	TRBV19	TRBJ1-4	CASSVGDRENEKLFF	TGTGCCAGTAGTGTGGGGGACAGGGAAAATGAAAAACTGTTTTTT
.	many	TRBV28	TRBJ1-5	CASSWGVAGNQPQHF	TGTGCCAGCAGCTGGGGGGTAGCGGGAAATCAGCCCCAGCATTTT
TRBD1	many	TRBV6-5	TRBJ1-5	CASSWGQGQPQHF	TGTGCCAGCAGTTGGGGACAGGGGCAGCCCCAGCATTTT
.	.	TRBV5-5	TRBJ2-3	CASSLAVVQPTGTQYF	TGCGCCAGCAGCTTGGCGGTGGTACAGCCCACAGGTACGCAGTATTTT
TRBD1	.	TRBV10-2	TRBJ1-1	CASIPTGRSTEAFF	TGCGCCAGCATTCCGACAGGGAGGAGCACTGAAGCTTTCTTT
.	few	TRBV9	TRBJ2-5	CASGTGDSNQPQYF	TGTGCCAGCGGGACGGGAGATAGCAATCAGCCCCAGTACTTC
.	.	TRBV11-3	TRBJ2-7	CASQWQGAGEQYF	TGTGCCAGCCAGTGGCAGGGAGCCGGAGAGCAGTACTTC
.	once	TRBV25-1	TRBJ1-1	CASSVGWGEAFF	TGTGCCAGCAGCGTTGGGTGGGGGGAAGCTTTCTTT
TRBD1	medium-sized	TRBV20-1	TRBJ1-6	CSAIRGQGNSPLHF	TGCAGTGCTATCCGAGGACAGGGCAATTCACCCCTCCACTTT
.	.	TRBV6-5	TRBJ1-4	CACSYSHGNLNEKLFF	TGTGCCTGCAGTTACTCCCATGGGAACCTTAATGAAAAACTGTTTTTT
.	.	TRBV19	TRBJ1-1	CASSPPRGRENTEAFF	TGTGCCAGTAGTCCCCCTCGGGGGCGGGAGAACACTGAAGCTTTCTTT
.	.	TRBV10-2	TRBJ2-7	CASSESWDEQYF	TGCGCCAGCAGTGAGTCGTGGGACGAGCAGTACTTC
TRBD2	.	TRBV12-3/TRBV12-4	TRBJ2-5	CASRNGLAEEAQYF	TGTGCCAGCAGAAATGGACTAGCGGAAGAGGCCCAGTACTTC
.	many	TRBV12-3/TRBV12-4	TRBJ1-1	CASSPGTIEAFF	TGTGCCAGCAGCCCCGGGACAATCGAAGCTTTCTTT
.	.	TRBV5-1	TRBJ1-5	CASSFASNQPQHF	TGCGCCAGCAGCTTCGCTAGCAATCAGCCCCAGCATTTT
TRBD1	many	TRBV16	TRBJ1-5	CASSQMGQGNQPQHF	TGTGCCAGCAGCCAAATGGGACAGGGCAATCAGCCCCAGCATTTT
.	.	TRBV20-1	TRBJ1-5	CSAIRETDQPQHF	TGCAGTGCTATACGGGAGACCGATCAGCCCCAGCATTTT
.	.	TRBV7-8	TRBJ1-1	CASSLGEGWTEAFF	TGTGCCAGCAGCTTAGGGGAGGGATGGACTGAAGCTTTCTTT
.	many	TRBV20-1	TRBJ1-1	CSVAFGGVGTEAFF	TGCAGTGTTGCATTCGGTGGGGTGGGCACTGAAGCTTTCTTT
TRBD2	many	TRBV14	TRBJ2-1	CASSRLAGNEQFF	TGTGCCAGCAGCCGTTTAGCGGGAAACGAGCAGTTCTTC
TRBD2	medium-sized	TRBV20-1	TRBJ2-3	CSARSGSSDTQYF	TGCAGTGCTAGGAGCGGGAGCTCAGATACGCAGTATTTT
.	.	TRBV4-1	TRBJ2-5	CASSQDEGLETQYF	TGCGCCAGCAGCCAAGATGAGGGCCTCGAGACCCAGTACTTC
TRBD1	many	TRBV5-1	TRBJ2-7	CASSFRAKGAPYEQYF	TGCGCCAGCAGCTTCAGGGCAAAGGGGGCCCCCTACGAGCAGTACTTC
.	.	TRBV2	TRBJ2-1	CASGGLPPERGQFF	TGTGCCAGCGGAGGCCTCCCCCCGGAGAGGGGGCAGTTCTTC
.	many	TRBV28	TRBJ1-2	CASSLLGYGYTF	TGTGCCAGCAGTTTGTTGGGCTACGGCTACACCTTC
.	many	TRBV11-2	TRBJ2-2	CASSLDFAGELFF	TGTGCCAGCAGCTTAGATTTCGCCGGGGAGCTGTTTTTT
.	many	TRBV28	TRBJ2-5	CASTSGSLGETQYF	TGTGCCAGCACTTCAGGGTCCTTGGGGGAGACCCAGTACTTC
.	medium-sized	TRBV20-1	TRBJ1-5	CSASHRGRRNNQPQHF	TGCAGTGCTAGTCACCGCGGGAGGAGGAACAATCAGCCCCAGCATTTT
TRBD1	once	TRBV11-2	TRBJ2-7	CASNLGQRSSYEQYF	TGTGCCAGCAACTTGGGACAGCGAAGCTCCTACGAGCAGTACTTT
.	medium-sized	TRBV25-1	TRBJ1-3	CASSTEAVTHSGNTIYF	TGTGCCAGCAGTACCGAAGCCGTCACCCACTCTGGAAACACCATATATTTT
.	.	TRBV2	TRBJ2-7	CASRPGGSYEQYF	TGTGCCAGCAGGCCCGGGGGATCCTACGAGCAGTACTTC
TRBD1	.	TRBV5-1	TRBJ1-4	CASSTGQANEKLFF	TGCGCCAGCAGTACGGGACAGGCAAATGAAAAACTGTTTTTT
TRBD2	.	TRBV7-2	TRBJ2-7	CASTPDSGAYEQYF	TGTGCCAGCACCCCGGATAGCGGGGCCTACGAGCAGTACTTC
.	.	TRBV4-1	TRBJ2-4	CASRSINIQYF	TGCGCCAGCCGATCCATAAACATTCAGTACTTC
.	few	TRBV7-9	TRBJ2-5	CASSSSGRRETQYF	TGTGCCAGCAGCTCAAGCGGACGGAGGGAGACCCAGTACTTC